The source of this TCR beta chain is a study of OX40 agonist ivuxolimab in advanced cancers. In the study overall: Ivuxolimab was delivered to patients intravenously every 2 weeks at doses spanning 0.01 to 10 mg/kg. Patients were roughly 83% male with ages roughly 20 to 90, mean approximately 58. Study outcomes and limitations: Partial responders dosed at 0.1-3.0 mg/kg displayed clonal expansion ranking among the lowest.

In germline, CDR1 is SGHVS, CDR2 FNYEAQ. Trimming took off 0 bases at V and 0 bases at J, with 17 bases between the two ends. The CDR3 spans 18 residues. Comment on this clone: Its antigen is unknown.

The table came from immunoSEQ multiplex PCR; TCRdb's copy has only in-frame clones and leaves some out. The repertoire holds 60,000 to 75,000 clones, with around 93% as singletons. This chain joins TRBV7-6 and TRBJ1-1; D possibly corresponds to TRBD1 (5 bases). The sample consisted of CD4+ or CD8+ T cells sorted from blood, taken in a trial of the OX40 agonist ivuxolimab. The sequence was obtained from an adult with an advanced solid tumor such as melanoma, head and neck, liver or kidney cancer. CDR3 sequence reads: CASSLAGAGWSMNTEAFF. CDR3 nucleotide sequence: TGTGCCAGCAGCTTAGCGGGTGCAGGGTGGTCGATGAACACTGAAGCTTTCTTT.